The 20 T cell receptor beta chains below all came from one sample that was sequenced in a study of read filtering for tumor transcriptome and immune sequencing (TCRdb year 2020). The run used an Illumina HiSeq 4000. TCR libraries were built from about 420 ng RNA with the Immunoverse kit, using molecular barcoded adaptors covering alpha/delta and beta/gamma chains. Using fastp at Q25 and MiXCR, TCRdb reprocessed the public reads and kept productive beta chains. When rows share a CDR3 protein, they turn into one entry using the most common DNA and genes. Present in this sample are tens of thousands of distinct CDR3 sequences, about 20% of which were seen just once. 15% to 20% of the sample is held by the ten biggest clonotypes. The specimen sequenced was a population of CD138-negative cells sorted from bone marrow. Interpreted using the paper, the cell subset or site label stands for: bone marrow mononuclear cells depleted of CD138+ plasma/myeloma cells by negative magnetic selection. The receptor source for this set is a donor aged 40 or older with multiple myeloma.

For this clonotype: This likely traces to a read error, being one base from a far larger clone. V usage is TRBV11-2 and J usage is TRBJ2-1; 8 nucleotides match TRBD2. Germline CDR1 is SGHAT and CDR2 is FQNNGV. J lost 6 bases, V lost 0 bases, and 7 bases had no gene match. This CDR3 region has 16 residues. The CDR3 DNA follows: TGTGCCAGCAGCTTAGAAATCCGGGAGGGGCTCAATGAGCAGTTCTTC. This sequence encodes CASSLEIREGLNEQFF.

As to this clonotype: A read error may be the cause here, since a much bigger clone is one base away. CDR3 in amino acids: CASSSRDRGYEQSF. In nucleotides, the CDR3 is TGTGCCAGCAGCTCCCGGGACCGAGGGTACGAGCAGTCCTTC. The chain employs TRBV7-2 and TRBJ2-7; D assignment may be TRBD1 or TRBD2 (5 bases each). The CDR3 covers 14 residues. The germline gives CDR1 SGHTA, CDR2 FQGNSA.

This clonotype was detected many times. The CDR3 sequence is CSARTGGPGANVLTF. CDR3 in DNA: TGCAGCGCTAGGACAGGGGGCCCTGGGGCCAACGTCCTGACTTTC. V usage is TRBV29-1 and J usage is TRBJ2-6; 11 bases agree with TRBD1. CDR1 is SQVTM, CDR2 ANQGSEA, per germline. This CDR3 contains 15 residues. J gave up 2 bases and V 7 bases, and 4 bases lay outside the gene matches.

This clonotype was observed at least ten times. The CDR3 loop is CASSVRGLDNSPLHF. For the CDR3, the DNA is TGTGCCAGCAGCGTTCGGGGGCTAGATAATTCACCCCTCCACTTT. The rearrangement uses TRBV9 and TRBJ1-6, with a tentative D call TRBD1 (6 bases). Trimming took off 2 bases at V and 5 bases at J, with 11 bases between the two ends. Germline CDR1 is SGDLS and CDR2 is YYNGEE. The CDR3 totals 15 residues.

Concerning this clonotype: Since a far larger clone is one base different, this is likely a read error. CDR3 region: CASSFLSLADSEQFF. CDR3 nucleotides: TGTGCCAGCAGTTTTTTGTCGCTAGCGGACAGTGAGCAGTTCTTC. The chain has TRBV12-3 or TRBV12-4 and TRBJ2-1; D perhaps matches TRBD2 (7 bases). The CDR3 sequence is 15 residues long. Trimming cost V 3 bases and J 9 bases, with 18 bases left between them.

Comments on this clonotype: Possible read error: a much larger clone is one base away. V usage is TRBV13 and J usage is TRBJ1-1; perhaps TRBD1 as D (6 bases). The CDR3 extends over 14 amino acids. Looked up from germline, CDR1 is PRHDT and CDR2 is FYEKMQ (reference sequence). The V end lost 6 bases, the J end lost 1 base, and 12 bases lay between the germline ends. The CDR3 sequence: CASRPRTANTEAFF. The CDR3 DNA is TGTGCCAGCAGACCCAGGACAGCGAACACTGAAGCTTTCTTT. Drawing the rest from reference TRBV13 and TRBJ1-1, the complete variable domain is AAGVIQSPRHLIKEKRETATLKCYPIPRHDTVYWYQQGPGQDPQFLISFYEKMQSDKGSIPDRFSAQQFSDYHSELNMSSLELGDSALYFCASRPRTANTEAFFGQGTRLTVV.

This clonotype was counted between two and nine times. The J gene is TRBJ1-1, the V gene TRBV11-2; the match to TRBD1 covers 8 bases. Germline V gene sequence: CDR1 SGHAT, CDR2 FQNNGV. V shed 5 bases and J 4 bases; nucleotides not matched to a gene: 9. The CDR3 extends over 15 amino acids. The CDR3 spells CASSPQTGVATEAFF. The CDR3 DNA follows: TGTGCCAGCAGCCCGCAGACAGGGGTGGCCACTGAAGCTTTCTTT.

The table lists this clonotype with many counts. The chain uses TRBV29-1 and TRBJ2-7; 7 bases align to TRBD2. With 4 bases clipped from V and 9 bases from J, the junction kept 12 bases outside the gene matches. CDR3 length: 13 amino acids. In germline, CDR1 is SQVTM, CDR2 ANQGSEA. The CDR3 is CSVVATAWEGQYF. The CDR3 nucleotides are TGCAGCGTTGTTGCGACCGCCTGGGAGGGGCAGTACTTC.

The chain has TRBV28 and TRBJ1-2; tentatively, D is TRBD1 (5 bases). V was clipped by 5 bases and J by 2 bases, with 18 bases between them. This CDR3 is 16 amino acids long. Germline CDR1 is MDHEN and CDR2 is SYDVKM. In DNA form, the CDR3 reads TGTGCCAGCAGTCCGCCAACCGGGACGGTGAACTATGGCTACACCTTC. Its protein product is CASSPPTGTVNYGYTF.

With respect to this clonotype: An end of the junction does not agree with germline; a read error may underlie this. The rearrangement links TRBV28 to TRBJ1-5; 7 nucleotides agree with TRBD1. Germline values: CDR1 MDHEN, CDR2 SYDVKM. The CDR3 sequence is 14 residues long. CDR3 loop: CATSHPPGGQPHHF. The CDR3 DNA is TGTGCCACCAGTCACCCTCCAGGGGGGCAGCCCCATCATTTT.

This clonotype was counted many times. The chain has TRBV5-1 and TRBJ2-6; maybe TRBD1 (6 bases). The CDR3 has 15 residues. Per the germline V gene, CDR1 is SGHRS and CDR2 is YFSETQ. The V and J ends lost 4 bases and 4 bases respectively, with 12 bases between them. The CDR3 loop is CASSETGTGANVLTF. CDR3 sequence (DNA): TGCGCCAGCAGCGAAACAGGGACCGGGGCCAACGTCCTGACTTTC.

This clonotype came up many times. Sequence at one end of the junction differs from germline and may be a read error. This rearrangement joins TRBV7-2 to TRBJ2-1; TRBD2 matches at 8 bases. The CDR3 loop spans 14 amino acids. From germline, CDR1 is SGHTA and CDR2 FQGNSA. In nucleotides, the CDR3 is TGTGCCTGCAGCTCAACAGCGGGAGCCAATGAGCAGTTCTTC. Translating gives CACSSTAGANEQFF.

The chain combines TRBV20-1 with TRBJ2-1; maybe TRBD2 (6 bases). Germline V gene sequence: CDR1 DFQATT, CDR2 SNEGSKA (reference sequence). CDR3 length: 14 amino acids. For the CDR3, the DNA is TGCAACGCTAGCCCCCCGGGAGCGTACAATGAGCAGTTCTTC. Amino acids: CNASPPGAYNEQFF.

Notes on this clonotype: A much more abundant neighbour one base away suggests this may be a read error. This chain uses TRBV20-1 with TRBJ2-5; 10 bases are a match to TRBD2. With 6 bases clipped from V and 9 bases from J, the junction kept 22 bases outside the gene matches. The length of the CDR3 is 17 residues. The germline V gene encodes CDR1 DFQATT and CDR2 SNEGSKA (reference sequence). CDR3 loop: CSAPGTSVKTRGEAQYF. The CDR3 DNA sequence: TGCAGTGCCCCCGGGACTAGCGTCAAGACAAGAGGGGAGGCCCAGTACTTC.

By share, this clonotype ranks as medium-sized. The chain recombines TRBV7-9 with TRBJ1-4; a possible D gene is TRBD1 (6 bases). The V gene lost 1 base and the J gene lost 3 bases, with 9 bases spanning the gap. The CDR3 has 15 amino acids. Germline V lookup: CDR1 SEHNR, CDR2 FQNEAQ (reference sequence). The CDR3: CASSLGGGPNEKLFF. CDR3 coding DNA: TGTGCCAGCAGCTTAGGGGGGGGCCCTAATGAAAAACTGTTTTTT.

Details on this clonotype: A read error is the likely source, as a far larger clone sits one nucleotide away. This chain uses TRBV12-3 or TRBV12-4 with TRBJ2-2; TRBD1 is a possible D gene (6 bases). The CDR3 runs 15 residues. V lost 4 bases to trimming and J lost 0 bases, with 9 bases between them. The CDR3 loop is CASSSGTSNTGELFF. The DNA of the CDR3 is TGTGCCAGCAGTTCCGGGACATCGAACACCGGGGAGCTGTTTTTT.

Many counts were recorded for this clonotype. The chain carries TRBV6-2 or TRBV6-3 and TRBJ1-1, with 10 bases matching TRBD1. CDR1 is MNHEY, CDR2 SVGEGT, per germline. Trimming took 5 bases from V and 4 from J; bases not matched to a gene: 1. The CDR3 is 13 amino acids. The CDR3 DNA sequence: TGTGCCAGCAGTGACAGGGGGCCCACTGAAGCTTTCTTT. Protein: CASSDRGPTEAFF.

Ten or more counts support this clonotype. The CDR3 nucleotides are TGTGCCAGCTCACCACAGGGGCCGAATCAGCCCCAGCATTTT. Its protein is CASSPQGPNQPQHF. The J gene is TRBJ1-5, the V gene TRBV18, with a possible D match to TRBD1 (5 bases). CDR1 is KGHSH and CDR2 is LQKENI in the germline V gene. The CDR3 runs 14 residues. V was pared by 1 base and J by 4 bases, with 8 bases between.

This clonotype was detected ten times or more. The chain combines TRBV24-1 with TRBJ1-4; 7 positions agree with TRBD1. The J segment lost 7 bases and the V segment lost 7 bases, leaving 14 bases of the junction unmatched. The germline V gene has CDR1 KGHDR and CDR2 SFDVKD. This CDR3 spans 16 amino acids. CDR3 coding DNA: TGTGCCACCAGCTCGACGCGAGGGGGCCTAGGTGAAAAACTGTTTTTT. It encodes CATSSTRGGLGEKLFF.

The table lists this clonotype with many counts. The rearrangement joins TRBV20-1 to TRBJ2-3; TRBD2 matches at 10 bases. Germline CDR1 and CDR2: DFQATT and SNEGSKA (reference sequence). The trim removed 5 bases at V and 6 bases at J, leaving 11 bases unmatched. This CDR3 is built from 15 residues. CDR3 in DNA: TGCAGTGCTCGTACCGGGACTAGCGTAAAGGATACGCAGTATTTT. Protein product: CSARTGTSVKDTQYF.